This T cell receptor (beta chain) emerged from a study of T cell repertoires in cytomegalovirus infection. Regarding this clonotype: The antigen is not known. One end of the junction fails to match germline, which may point to a read error.

MiXCR, run by TCRdb on the reads, gives a single entry per CDR3 protein. The data show nearly 700,000 distinct CDR3 sequences, roughly 36% seen once. The sequence derives from a human donor in good health (CMV status not recorded). Some clones in this sample may be carry-over from other donors' samples. Specimen: cultured PBMCs, collected from culture after CMV antigen stimulation.

The CDR3 sequence is CASSVSSGSYDTQYF. The CDR3 DNA follows: TGTGCCAGCAGTGTATCTAGCGGGAGTTATGATACGCAGTATTTT. This sequence joins TRBV27 and TRBJ2-3; 10 positions agree with TRBD2. The germline V gene has CDR1 MNHEY and CDR2 SMNVEV (reference sequence). This CDR3 spans 15 amino acids.